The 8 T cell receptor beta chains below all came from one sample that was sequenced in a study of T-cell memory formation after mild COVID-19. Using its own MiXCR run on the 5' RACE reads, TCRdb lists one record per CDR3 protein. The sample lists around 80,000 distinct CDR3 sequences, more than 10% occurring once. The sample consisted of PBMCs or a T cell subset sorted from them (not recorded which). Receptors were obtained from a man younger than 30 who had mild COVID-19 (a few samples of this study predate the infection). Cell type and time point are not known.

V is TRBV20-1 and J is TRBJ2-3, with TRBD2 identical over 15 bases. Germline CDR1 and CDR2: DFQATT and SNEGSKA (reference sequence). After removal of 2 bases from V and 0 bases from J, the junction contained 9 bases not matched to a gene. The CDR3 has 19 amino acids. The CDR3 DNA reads TGCAGTGCTAGACTTGGGACTAGCGGGGGGATCTGGAGCACAGATACGCAGTATTTT. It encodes CSARLGTSGGIWSTDTQYF.

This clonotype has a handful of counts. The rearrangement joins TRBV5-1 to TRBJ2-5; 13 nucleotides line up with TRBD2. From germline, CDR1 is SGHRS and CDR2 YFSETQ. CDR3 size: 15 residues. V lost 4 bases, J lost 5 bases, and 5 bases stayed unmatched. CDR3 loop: CASSAGTSGVETQYF. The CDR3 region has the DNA TGCGCCAGCAGCGCCGGGACTAGCGGGGTGGAGACCCAGTACTTC.

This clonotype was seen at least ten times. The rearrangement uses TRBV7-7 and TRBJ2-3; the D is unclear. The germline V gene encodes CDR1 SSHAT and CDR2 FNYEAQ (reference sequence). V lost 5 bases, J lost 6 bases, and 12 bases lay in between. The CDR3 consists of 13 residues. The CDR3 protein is CASSLYYEDTQYF. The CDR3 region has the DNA TGTGCCAGCAGCCTATACTATGAGGATACGCAGTATTTT.

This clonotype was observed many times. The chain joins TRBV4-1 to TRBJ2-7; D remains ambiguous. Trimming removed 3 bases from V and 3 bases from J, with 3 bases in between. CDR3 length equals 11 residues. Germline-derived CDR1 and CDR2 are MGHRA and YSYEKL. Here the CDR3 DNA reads TGCGCCAGCAGCCAGAACTACGAGCAGTACTTC. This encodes CASSQNYEQYF.

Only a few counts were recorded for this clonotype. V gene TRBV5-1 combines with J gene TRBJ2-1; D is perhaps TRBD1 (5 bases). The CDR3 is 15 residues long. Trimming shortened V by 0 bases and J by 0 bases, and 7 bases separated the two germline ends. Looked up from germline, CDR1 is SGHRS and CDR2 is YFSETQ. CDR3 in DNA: TGCGCCAGCAGCTTGGTCCAGGGCTCCTACAATGAGCAGTTCTTC. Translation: CASSLVQGSYNEQFF.

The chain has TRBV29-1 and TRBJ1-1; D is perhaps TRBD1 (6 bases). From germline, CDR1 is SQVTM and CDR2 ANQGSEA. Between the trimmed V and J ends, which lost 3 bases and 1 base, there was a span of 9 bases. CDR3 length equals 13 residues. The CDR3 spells CSVDSGANTEAFF. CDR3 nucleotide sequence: TGCAGCGTTGACTCAGGGGCGAACACTGAAGCTTTCTTT.

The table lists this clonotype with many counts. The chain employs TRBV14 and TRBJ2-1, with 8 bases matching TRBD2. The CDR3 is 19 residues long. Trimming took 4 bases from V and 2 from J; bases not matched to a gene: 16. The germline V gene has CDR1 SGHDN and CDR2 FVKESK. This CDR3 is CASSRPEGSGVSPYNEQFF. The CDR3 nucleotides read TGTGCCAGCAGCCGCCCGGAGGGTAGCGGGGTTTCGCCCTACAATGAGCAGTTCTTC.

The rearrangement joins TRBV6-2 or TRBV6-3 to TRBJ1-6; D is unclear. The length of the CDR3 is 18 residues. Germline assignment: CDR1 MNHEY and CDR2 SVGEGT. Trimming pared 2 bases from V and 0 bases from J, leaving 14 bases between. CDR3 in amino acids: CASSYVLTKPSYNSPLHF. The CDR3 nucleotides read TGTGCCAGCAGTTACGTACTCACGAAGCCCTCCTATAATTCACCCCTCCACTTT.